This T cell receptor (beta chain) originates from a study of OX40 agonist ivuxolimab in advanced cancers. Turning to the study itself: Clinicians treated patients with ivuxolimab, an agonistic anti-OX40 (CD134) antibody. Prior checkpoint blockade (anti-PD-1, anti-PD-L1 or anti-CTLA-4) was permitted; 40% had it.

Here immunoSEQ multiplex PCR was the method, and the copy in TCRdb shows in-frame clones only, minus some. The data contain about 91,000 clones, 84% of them singletons. Study-wide results and limits: CD4+ and CD8+ blood T cells expanded clonally by week 6 at 0.1 to 3.0 mg/kg.

Enrollment shut out patients with autoimmune disease history or systemic immunosuppression. Of note for this clone: Its antigen is currently unknown.

Germline CDR1 reads LNHDA; CDR2 reads SQIVND (reference sequence). With 6 bases clipped from V and 7 bases from J, the junction kept 10 bases outside the gene matches. CDR3 length: 15 residues. V and J are TRBV19 and TRBJ1-5; TRBD1 aligns across 9 bases. This receptor was identified in an adult with an advanced solid tumor such as melanoma, head and neck, liver or kidney cancer. The sequences come from CD4+ or CD8+ T cells sorted from blood, collected in a trial of the OX40 agonist ivuxolimab. CDR3 in amino acids: CASRIGQGFYQPQHF. The CDR3 nucleotides are TGTGCCAGTAGGATTGGACAGGGGTTTTACCAGCCCCAGCATTTT.